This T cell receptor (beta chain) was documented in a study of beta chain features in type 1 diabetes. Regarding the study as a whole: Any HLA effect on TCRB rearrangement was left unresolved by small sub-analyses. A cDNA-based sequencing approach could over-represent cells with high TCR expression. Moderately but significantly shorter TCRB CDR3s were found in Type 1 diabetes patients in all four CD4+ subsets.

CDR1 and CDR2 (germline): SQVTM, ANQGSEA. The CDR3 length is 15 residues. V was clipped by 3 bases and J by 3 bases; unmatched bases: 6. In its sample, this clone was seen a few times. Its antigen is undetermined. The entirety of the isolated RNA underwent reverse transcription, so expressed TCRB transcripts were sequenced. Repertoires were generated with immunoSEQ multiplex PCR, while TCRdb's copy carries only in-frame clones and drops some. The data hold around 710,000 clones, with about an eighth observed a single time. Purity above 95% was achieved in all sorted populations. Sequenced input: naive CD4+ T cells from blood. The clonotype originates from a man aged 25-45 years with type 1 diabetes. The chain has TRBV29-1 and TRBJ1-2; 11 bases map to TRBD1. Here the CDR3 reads CSVDVWTGGDYGYTF. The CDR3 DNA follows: TGCAGCGTTGATGTCTGGACAGGGGGCGACTATGGCTACACCTTC.